This T cell receptor (beta chain) was sequenced during a study of shared clonotypes between healthy human individuals. Study information: The study used three CD4 naive, three CD4 memory, two CD8 naive and one CD8 memory plate per donor. Findings of the study overall: Naive subsets generally exceeded memory subsets in estimated richness. Non-shared clonotypes showed lower generation probabilities than clonotypes common to all four donors.

J lost 2 bases, V lost 4 bases, and 3 bases had no gene match. The CDR3 is made up of 14 amino acids. Germline V gives CDR1 LNHDA, CDR2 SQIVND (reference sequence). The repertoire was sequenced with immunoSEQ multiplex PCR; TCRdb's copy has only in-frame clones and lacks some. The sample consists of about 1.5 million clones, under 99% of them appearing once. Details on this clone: What it binds is unknown.

V gene TRBV19 combines with J gene TRBJ2-7, with 9 bases that match TRBD2. The specimen sequenced was naive CD4+ T cells sorted from blood. As to subset: CD45RA+ positively selected. This receptor was taken from a man aged 25 to 40 in good health. The CDR3 loop reads CASSTSGRTYEQYF. The CDR3 DNA reads TGTGCCAGTAGTACAAGCGGGAGGACCTACGAGCAGTACTTC.